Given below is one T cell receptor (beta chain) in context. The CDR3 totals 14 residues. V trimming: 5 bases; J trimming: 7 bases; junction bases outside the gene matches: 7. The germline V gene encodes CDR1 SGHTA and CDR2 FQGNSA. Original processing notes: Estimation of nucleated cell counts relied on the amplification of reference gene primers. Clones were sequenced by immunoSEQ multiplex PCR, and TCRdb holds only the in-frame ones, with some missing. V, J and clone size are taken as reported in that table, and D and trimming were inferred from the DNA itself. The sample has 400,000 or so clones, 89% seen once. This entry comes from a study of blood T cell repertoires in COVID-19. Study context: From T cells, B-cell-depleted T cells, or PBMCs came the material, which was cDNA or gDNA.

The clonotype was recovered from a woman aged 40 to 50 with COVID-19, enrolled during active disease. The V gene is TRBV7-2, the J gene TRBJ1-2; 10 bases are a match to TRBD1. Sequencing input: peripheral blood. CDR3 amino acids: CASSHGDRGSGYTF. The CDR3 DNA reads TGTGCCAGCAGCCATGGGGACAGGGGAAGTGGCTACACCTTC.